Sequencing of this T cell receptor (beta chain) was carried out in a study of human CD4 T cells and Enterobacteriaceae (dated by TCRdb to the early 2020s). Results and caveats for the whole study, not just this receptor: In ex vivo samples, clonotypes with broad cross-reactivity seemed more expanded than specific clonotypes, as 11 of 19 and 21 of 34 fell within the top 5%. The reactivity of ex vivo clonotypes was inferred solely through the matching of nucleotide sequences to CFSE-low cultures from the same donors.

On a FACSAria III, memory CD4+ T cells were FACS-sorted to over 98% purity, defined as all CD4+ cells except CD45RA+CCR7+CD95- naive cells. Healthy donor blood was obtained from blood donation centers in Switzerland. Positive selection with CD4 and CD14 magnetic microbeads was used to enrich total CD4+ T cells and monocytes. CD8+, CD14+, CD16+, CD56+, CD19+ and CD25-bright cells were excluded prior to sorting. In a couple of blood donors, total memory CD4+ T cells were sequenced directly ex vivo to assess in vivo expansion of bacteria-reactive clonotypes. Isolation of peripheral blood mononuclear cells from donor blood was performed with Ficoll-Paque Plus. Deep-level sequencing was performed on ex vivo total memory CD4+ samples, with a detection sensitivity of one cell in 200,000. The QIAamp DNA Micro Kit was used to extract genomic DNA from cell pellets, and spectrophotometry was used to check the DNA quantity and purity. The immunoSEQ multiplex PCR assay was used to amplify TCR Vbeta CDR3 regions. Sequencing of amplicons was performed on the Illumina HiSeq platform. Each retrieved sequence was 87 nucleotides long and included the CDR3 region. Per the source publication's procedure: A clonotype was defined as a unique productive TCR Vbeta nucleotide sequence and was quantified by productive template frequency from ImmunoSEQ Analyzer V3.0. Expanded clonotypes were defined by a threshold at the top 5th percentile of each frequency-ranked repertoire. The R package fossil was used to compute repertoire overlap as Chao-Jaccard, and the R package MASS was used to visualize the overlap by nonmetric multidimensional scaling. TCRdb took over this immuneACCESS table, retaining in-frame rearrangements with V and J assigned. Such tables are incomplete; in checked studies, under half of the missing clones stem from an unresolved V gene, and the remainder is unexplained. That table is the source of V, J and clone size, and D and trimming were worked out from the DNA. For this sample the table gives tens of thousands of clones, of which approximately 84% were detected only once. The top ten hold 1.7% of the sample.

Worth noting for this clone: This clone's antigen is unknown. No clone much larger than this one lies a single base away; base qualities are absent.

The germline V gene yields SGHDT for CDR1 and YYEEEE for CDR2. Deletion took 2 bases off V and 2 bases off J, with a span of 18 bases between the germline ends. The CDR3 contains 17 residues, cysteine and phenylalanine counted. Only the CDR3 region is kept as DNA, spanning 51 bases read in frame from base 1. The TCR was taken from a human donor in good health. The specimen was memory CD4+ T cells from blood. The cell subset or site label corresponds to: total memory CD4 T cells sorted directly ex vivo, unstimulated. The chain couples TRBV5-6 to TRBJ2-3; the D segment could be TRBD2, given 7 matching bases. The CDR3 amino acid sequence is: CASSFYLRGGDTDTQYF. The DNA is TGTGCCAGCAGCTTTTATCTCCGCGGGGGCGACACAGATACGCAGTATTTT.